Below, 30 T cell receptor beta chains from the same sample are listed, as sequenced in a study of Ad26.COV2.S vaccination and SARS-CoV-2 variants. Profiling relied on immunoSEQ multiplex PCR, and the TCRdb table lists in-frame clones only, not all of them. The data hold under 400,000 clones, with around 87% observed a single time. Treatment here: some 20 received Ad26.COV2.S at low or high dose, single or two shots; 5 received placebo; per-sample allocation not given. Specimen acquisition occurred on day 63 following the initial vaccine or placebo injection. The specimen was peripheral blood, collected in a trial of Ad26.COV2.S vaccine versus placebo. All receptors come from a person between 18 and 60 years old who received the Ad26.COV2.S COVID-19 vaccine or a placebo.

The gene calls are TRBV6-2 or TRBV6-3 and TRBJ2-7; D unclear. Deletions cut 2 bases from V and 6 bases from J, with 8 bases between. Germline CDR1 MNHEY, CDR2 SVGEGT. CDR3 size: 12 residues. CDR3 residues: CASSYGRTEQYF. CDR3 DNA sequence: TGTGCCAGCAGTTACGGAAGGACCGAGCAGTACTTC.

The rearrangement uses TRBV5-4 and TRBJ2-1; no clear D gene. Looked up from germline, CDR1 is SGHNT and CDR2 is YYREEE (reference sequence). CDR3 length: 15 amino acids. V was clipped by 0 bases and J by 7 bases, with 14 bases between them. The CDR3 reads CASSLGASYGNEQFF. Here the CDR3 DNA reads TGTGCCAGCAGCTTGGGGGCTTCATACGGAAATGAGCAGTTCTTC.

In nucleotides, the CDR3 is TGTGCCAGCAGCTTAGAATGGGTTCATGAGCAGTTCTTC. Translating gives CASSLEWVHEQFF. The chain has TRBV11-3 and TRBJ2-1, with D unresolved. V lost 0 bases, J lost 8 bases, and 8 bases lay in between. This CDR3 comprises 13 residues. Germline V lookup: CDR1 SGHNT, CDR2 YENEEA.

This chain links TRBV6-6 with TRBJ1-6, with TRBD1 as a possible D gene (6 bases). CDR1 and CDR2 from the germline V gene are MNHNY and SVGAGI (reference sequence). This CDR3 has 14 amino acids. V dropped 7 bases and J dropped 7 bases, with 14 bases sitting between them. As DNA, the CDR3 is TGTGCCAGCAATACGGGGGGGCAAAATTCACCCCTCCACTTT. Amino acid sequence: CASNTGGQNSPLHF.

The genes are TRBV7-2 and TRBJ1-4; no reliable D call. Trimming took off 3 bases at V and 0 bases at J, with 8 bases between the two ends. CDR3 length: 15 residues. Germline values: CDR1 SGHTA, CDR2 FQGNSA. The CDR3 protein is CASSLGKATNEKLFF. The CDR3, as DNA: TGTGCCAGCAGCTTGGGAAAAGCAACTAATGAAAAACTGTTTTTT.

The V gene is TRBV5-6, the J gene TRBJ2-1, with 15 bases fitting TRBD2. Trimming at V came to 4 bases and at J to 10 bases, leaving 12 bases not matched to a gene. CDR1 and CDR2 from the germline V gene are SGHDT and YYEEEE. The CDR3 sequence is 17 residues long. The CDR3 sequence: CASSRRRTSGGAQEQFF. CDR3 nucleotide sequence: TGTGCCAGCAGCCGGAGGAGGACTAGCGGGGGGGCACAGGAGCAGTTCTTC.

The chain joins TRBV15 to TRBJ2-5, with TRBD2 matching 10 bases. Germline loops: CDR1 LNHNV, CDR2 YYDKDF (reference sequence). The CDR3 sequence is 15 residues long. Trimming at V came to 5 bases and at J to 4 bases, leaving 7 bases not matched to a gene. Written as DNA, the CDR3 is TGTGCCACCAGCCTAGCGGGGGCGTCGGGAGAGACCCAGTACTTC. It specifies CATSLAGASGETQYF.

The chain joins TRBV5-6 to TRBJ2-3, with D perhaps matching TRBD2 (5 bases). Trimming left V 0 bases short and J 9 bases short, with 11 bases between. From germline, CDR1 is SGHDT and CDR2 YYEEEE. The CDR3 runs 13 residues. The CDR3 DNA reads TGTGCCAGCAGCTTGGGGGAGCGCTCGACGCAGTATTTT. Translating gives CASSLGERSTQYF.

The chain carries TRBV5-6 and TRBJ1-1; possibly TRBD1 for D (6 bases). This CDR3 spans 15 amino acids. Germline loops: CDR1 SGHDT, CDR2 YYEEEE. The V end lost 0 bases, the J end lost 4 bases, and 13 bases lay between the germline ends. The CDR3 sequence is CASSLATGLGTEAFF. CDR3 sequence (DNA): TGTGCCAGCAGCTTGGCCACAGGGTTAGGCACTGAAGCTTTCTTT.

This chain uses TRBV9 with TRBJ1-1; D ambiguous. The CDR3 length is 14 residues. Trimming removed 0 bases at V and 6 bases at J, with 12 bases between. Germline V lookup: CDR1 SGDLS, CDR2 YYNGEE. As DNA, the CDR3 is TGTGCCAGCAGCGTAGATGGTTTGCGTGCTGAAGCTTTCTTT. Translation: CASSVDGLRAEAFF.

The rearrangement joins TRBV6-4 to TRBJ1-5, with D possibly being TRBD1 (5 bases). The CDR3 has 17 residues. CDR1 and CDR2 (germline): MRHNA, SNTAGT. V was clipped by 0 bases and J by 2 bases, with 14 bases between them. The CDR3 DNA follows: TGTGCCAGCAGTGACTCCTGGGGGGTGAGAGGCAATCAGCCCCAGCATTTT. Protein sequence: CASSDSWGVRGNQPQHF.

V and J are TRBV9 and TRBJ2-6; TRBD1 aligns across 9 bases. Germline CDR1 is SGDLS and CDR2 is YYNGEE. This CDR3 is built from 17 residues. Unmatched junction bases numbered 5, after V lost 4 bases and J lost 0 bases. Here the CDR3 reads CASSLQGASSGANVLTF. CDR3 in DNA: TGTGCCAGCAGCTTACAGGGGGCAAGCTCTGGGGCCAACGTCCTGACTTTC.

The V gene is TRBV7-9, the J gene TRBJ2-1; 13 bases align to TRBD2. The CDR3 totals 15 residues. Trimming cost V 5 bases and J 13 bases; bases outside gene matches: 11. Germline V gene sequence: CDR1 SEHNR, CDR2 FQNEAQ (reference sequence). The chain's CDR3 is CASSRAGLAGKLQFF. The CDR3 nucleotides read TGTGCCAGCAGCCGAGCGGGACTAGCGGGGAAGTTACAGTTCTTC. Combining the CDR3 with reference TRBV7-9 and TRBJ2-1 gives the whole variable domain DTGVSQNPRHKITKRGQNVTFRCDPISEHNRLYWYRQTLGQGPEFLTYFQNEAQLEKSRLLSDRFSAERPKGSFSTLEIQRTEQGDSAMYLCASSRAGLAGKLQFFGPGTRLTVL.

The chain carries TRBV6-6 and TRBJ2-2; D remains ambiguous. The V gene's germline CDR1 is MNHNY and CDR2 SVGAGI (reference sequence). Trimming cost V 2 bases and J 6 bases, with 7 bases left between them. This CDR3 contains 13 residues. The CDR3 sequence is CASSYVGSGELFF. For the CDR3, the DNA is TGTGCCAGCAGTTACGTTGGTTCCGGGGAGCTGTTTTTT.

The chain combines TRBV30 with TRBJ1-2; D remains unclear. The V gene lost 8 bases and the J gene lost 4 bases, with 17 bases spanning the gap. The V gene's germline CDR1 is GTSNPN and CDR2 SVGIG (reference sequence). CDR3 size: 13 residues. Here the CDR3 reads CARDQVSTYGYTF. Here the CDR3 DNA reads TGTGCCCGGGATCAGGTGTCCACCTATGGCTACACCTTC.

This clone was counted only a few times. This sequence joins TRBV7-9 and TRBJ1-5; D gene ambiguous. In germline, CDR1 is SEHNR, CDR2 FQNEAQ (reference sequence). Trimming removed 2 bases from V and 1 base from J, with 3 bases in between. The CDR3 spans 13 residues. The CDR3: CASSLRSNQPQHF. The CDR3 DNA reads TGTGCCAGCAGCTTACGGAGCAATCAGCCCCAGCATTTT. Full variable domain (outside the CDR3, taken from reference TRBV7-9 and TRBJ1-5): DTGVSQNPRHKITKRGQNVTFRCDPISEHNRLYWYRQTLGQGPEFLTYFQNEAQLEKSRLLSDRFSAERPKGSFSTLEIQRTEQGDSAMYLCASSLRSNQPQHFGDGTRLSIL.

CDR3: CASSPHDEQFF. CDR3 DNA sequence: TGTGCCAGCAGCCCCCATGATGAGCAGTTCTTC. The genes are TRBV11-2 and TRBJ2-1; D is uncertain. Germline lookup yields CDR1 SGHAT and CDR2 FQNNGV. Trimming took 5 bases from V and 8 from J, leaving 7 bases between them. This CDR3 has 11 residues.

As to this clone: This specimen includes other DNA sequences encoding the same CDR3. The genes are TRBV20-1 and TRBJ2-7; no reliable D call. Germline-derived CDR1 and CDR2 are DFQATT and SNEGSKA (reference sequence). There are 11 residues in the CDR3. The V end was cut by 6 bases, the J end by 4 bases, with 10 bases between. As DNA, the CDR3 is TGCAGTGCCCGAGGATCGTACGAGCAGTACTTC. Translating it yields CSARGSYEQYF.

This rearrangement joins TRBV4-3 to TRBJ2-7, with a tentative D call TRBD2 (5 bases). V gave up 0 bases and J gave up 3 bases, with 12 bases separating them. Germline V gene sequence: CDR1 LGHNA, CDR2 YSLEER. CDR3 length: 15 amino acids. CDR3 region: CASSQDSGESYEQYF. In DNA form, the CDR3 reads TGCGCCAGCAGCCAAGATTCCGGGGAAAGCTACGAGCAGTACTTC.

The J gene is TRBJ1-6, the V gene TRBV9, with TRBD1 matching over 9 bases. This CDR3 comprises 14 residues. Germline V lookup: CDR1 SGDLS, CDR2 YYNGEE. With 3 bases clipped from V and 9 bases from J, the junction kept 4 bases outside the gene matches. In DNA form, the CDR3 reads TGTGCCAGCAGCGACACAGGGGGCTTTTCACCCCTCCACTTT. Protein sequence: CASSDTGGFSPLHF.

This chain connects TRBV11-2 to TRBJ1-5; possible D gene TRBD1, 5 bases. V shed 7 bases and J shed 5 bases, with 15 bases lying between them. Looked up from germline, CDR1 is SGHAT and CDR2 is FQNNGV. The CDR3 covers 14 residues. The CDR3 region has the DNA TGTGCCAGCACCCCCGGGGCGGGCGATCAGCCCCAGCATTTT. Its translation is CASTPGAGDQPQHF.

Comments on this clone: One junction end disagrees with the germline gene, perhaps due to a read error. This sequence joins TRBV6-1 and TRBJ1-5; D is ambiguous. The germline V gene encodes CDR1 MNHNS and CDR2 SASEGT. The CDR3 sequence is 12 residues long. This CDR3 is CASSEVDSLWDF. DNA of the CDR3: TGTGCCAGCAGTGAAGTCGATAGCCTATGGGATTTT.

The rearrangement uses TRBV9 and TRBJ1-6; 11 bases are shared with TRBD1. The CDR3 runs 18 residues. Germline V lookup: CDR1 SGDLS, CDR2 YYNGEE. The V gene end was trimmed by 3 bases and the J gene end by 9 bases; junction bases not matched to a gene: 14. This CDR3 is CASSDPPGQGAILSPLHF. The CDR3 bases are TGTGCCAGCAGCGACCCTCCCGGACAGGGGGCGATTCTTTCACCCCTCCACTTT.

The chain combines TRBV30 with TRBJ1-1; TRBD1 might be the D (5 bases). The length of the CDR3 is 13 residues. V dropped 4 bases and J dropped 6 bases, with 15 bases sitting between them. The germline V gene encodes CDR1 GTSNPN and CDR2 SVGIG (reference sequence). CDR3 sequence (DNA): TGTGCCTGGATTATGACAGAAATGTCTGAAGCTTTCTTT. Amino acids: CAWIMTEMSEAFF. The whole variable domain, remainder taken from reference TRBV30 and TRBJ1-1, is SQTIHQWPATLVQPVGSPLSLECTVEGTSNPNLYWYRQAAGRGLQLLFYSVGIGQISSEVPQNLSASRPQDRQFILSSKKLLLSDSGFYLCAWIMTEMSEAFFGQGTRLTVV.

The count of this clone is one. DNA for the CDR3: TGTGCCAGCAGTTCGGACAGGGGGCCGGGTCAGCCCCAGCATTTT. Translated, it gives CASSSDRGPGQPQHF. V and J are TRBV9 and TRBJ1-5, with 11 bases that match TRBD1. CDR3 length: 15 residues. V lost 5 bases, J lost 6 bases, and 7 bases stayed unmatched. The germline V gene has CDR1 SGDLS and CDR2 YYNGEE.

The CDR3 coding sequence is TGTGCCAGTAGTCCCCGTAACAGGGACGAGCAGTACTTC. Its translation is CASSPRNRDEQYF. The chain recombines TRBV19 with TRBJ2-7; tentatively, D is TRBD1 (6 bases). The CDR3 covers 13 residues. Trimming shortened V by 5 bases and J by 5 bases, and 13 bases separated the two germline ends. CDR1 LNHDA and CDR2 SQIVND come from the germline V gene (reference sequence).

J is TRBJ2-5 and V is TRBV11-3, with 10 bases aligning to TRBD1. Trimming at V came to 5 bases and at J to 10 bases, leaving 7 bases not matched to a gene. Per the germline V gene, CDR1 is SGHNT and CDR2 is YENEEA. This CDR3 is built from 13 residues. CDR3 sequence reads: CASSPDRGRIQYF. The CDR3 nucleotides read TGTGCCAGCAGCCCTGACAGGGGGCGAATCCAGTACTTC.

The V call is TRBV5-6, the J call TRBJ2-7; 7 bases are shared with TRBD2. There are 15 residues in the CDR3. Germline-derived CDR1 and CDR2 are SGHDT and YYEEEE. V lost 5 bases to trimming and J lost 0 bases; unmatched junction nucleotides: 8. This CDR3 reads CASRDRRDYSYEQYF. The CDR3 nucleotides read TGTGCCAGCAGGGACCGCCGGGACTACTCCTACGAGCAGTACTTC.

The sample holds one count of this clone. The V and J genes are TRBV5-6 and TRBJ1-4; no clear D gene. CDR1 is SGHDT, CDR2 YYEEEE, per germline. The V gene lost 4 bases and the J gene lost 1 base, with 11 bases spanning the gap. This CDR3 region has 15 residues. CDR3 residues: CASSPPGGTNEKLFF. The CDR3 DNA reads TGTGCCAGCAGCCCTCCAGGAGGAACTAATGAAAAACTGTTTTTT.

This clone was counted once. The chain recombines TRBV5-1 with TRBJ2-4; possible D gene TRBD1, 5 bases. The V gene's germline CDR1 is SGHRS and CDR2 YFSETQ. The CDR3 totals 13 residues. Deletions cut 1 base from V and 5 bases from J, with 7 bases between. DNA of the CDR3: TGCGCCAGCAGCTTGAAAGGGGAAAACATTCAGTACTTC. It is translated as CASSLKGENIQYF.